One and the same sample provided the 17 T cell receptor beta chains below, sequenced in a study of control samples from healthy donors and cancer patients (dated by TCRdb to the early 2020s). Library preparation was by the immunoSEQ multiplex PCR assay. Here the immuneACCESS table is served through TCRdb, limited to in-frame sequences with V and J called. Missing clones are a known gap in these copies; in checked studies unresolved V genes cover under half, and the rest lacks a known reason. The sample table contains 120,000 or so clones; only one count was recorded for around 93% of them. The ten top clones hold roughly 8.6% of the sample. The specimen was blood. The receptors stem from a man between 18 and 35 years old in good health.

CDR3 DNA: TGCACCAGCAGCCCTTCCCCGGGGAATTATGGCTACACCTTC. This gives the protein CTSSPSPGNYGYTF. The chain employs TRBV1 and TRBJ1-2. TRBV1 is designated a pseudogene. This CDR3 has 14 amino acids.

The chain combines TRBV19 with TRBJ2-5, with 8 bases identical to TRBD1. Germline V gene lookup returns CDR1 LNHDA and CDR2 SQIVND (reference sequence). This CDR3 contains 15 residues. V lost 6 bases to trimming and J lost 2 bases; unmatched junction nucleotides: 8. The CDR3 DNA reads TGTGCCAGTAGCCGTCAACGACAGGGGCAAGAGACCCAGTACTTC. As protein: CASSRQRQGQETQYF.

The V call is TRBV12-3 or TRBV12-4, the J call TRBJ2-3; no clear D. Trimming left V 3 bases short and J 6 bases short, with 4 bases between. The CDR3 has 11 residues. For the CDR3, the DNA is TGTGCCAGCAGTTTGGGGGATACGCAGTATTTT. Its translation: CASSLGDTQYF.

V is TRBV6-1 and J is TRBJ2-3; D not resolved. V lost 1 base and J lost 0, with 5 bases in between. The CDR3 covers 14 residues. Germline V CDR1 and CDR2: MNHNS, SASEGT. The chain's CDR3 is CASSEVGSTDTQYF. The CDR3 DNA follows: TGTGCCAGCAGTGAAGTAGGCAGCACAGATACGCAGTATTTT.

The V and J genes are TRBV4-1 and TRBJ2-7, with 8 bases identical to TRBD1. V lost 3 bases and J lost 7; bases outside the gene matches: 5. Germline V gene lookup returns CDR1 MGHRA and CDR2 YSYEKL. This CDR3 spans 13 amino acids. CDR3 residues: CASSHGRGPEQYF. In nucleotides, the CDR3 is TGCGCCAGCAGCCATGGCAGGGGGCCTGAGCAGTACTTC.

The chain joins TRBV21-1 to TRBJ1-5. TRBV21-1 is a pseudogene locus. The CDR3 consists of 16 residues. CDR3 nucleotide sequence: TGTGCCAGCAGCAAAGGGAGGATAAATAGCAATCAGCCCCAGCATTTT. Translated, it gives CASSKGRINSNQPQHF.

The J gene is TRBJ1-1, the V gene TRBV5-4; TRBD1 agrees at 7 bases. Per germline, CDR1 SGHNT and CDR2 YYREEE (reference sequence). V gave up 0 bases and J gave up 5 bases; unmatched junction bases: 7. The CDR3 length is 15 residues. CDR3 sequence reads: CASSLAAGGGTEAFF. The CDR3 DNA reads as TGTGCCAGCAGCTTGGCCGCAGGGGGTGGGACTGAAGCTTTCTTT.

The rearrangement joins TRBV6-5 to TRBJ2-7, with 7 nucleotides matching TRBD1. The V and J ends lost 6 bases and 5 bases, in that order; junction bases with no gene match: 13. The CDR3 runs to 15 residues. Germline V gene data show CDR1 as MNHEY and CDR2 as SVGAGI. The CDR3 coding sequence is TGTGCCAGCAGCTTTACAAGACAGGGCAGTGACGAGCAGTACTTC. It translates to CASSFTRQGSDEQYF.

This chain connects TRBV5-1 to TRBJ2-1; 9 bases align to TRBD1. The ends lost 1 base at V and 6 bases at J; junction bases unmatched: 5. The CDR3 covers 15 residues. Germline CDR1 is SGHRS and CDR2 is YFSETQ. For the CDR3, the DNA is TGCGCCAGCAGCTTGACAGGGGGCGAAGTCAATGAGCAGTTCTTC. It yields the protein CASSLTGGEVNEQFF.

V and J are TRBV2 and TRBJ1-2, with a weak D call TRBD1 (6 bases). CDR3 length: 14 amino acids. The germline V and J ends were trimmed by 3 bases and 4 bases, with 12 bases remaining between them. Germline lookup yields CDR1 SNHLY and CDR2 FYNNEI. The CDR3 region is CASSDVGALYGYTF. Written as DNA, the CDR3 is TGTGCCAGCAGTGACGTGGGGGCCCTCTATGGCTACACCTTC. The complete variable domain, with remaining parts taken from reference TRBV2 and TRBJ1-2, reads EPEVTQTPSHQVTQMGQEVILRCVPISNHLYFYWYRQILGQKVEFLVSFYNNEISEKSEIFDDQFSVERPDGSNFTLKIRSTKLEDSAMYFCASSDVGALYGYTFGSGTRLTVV.

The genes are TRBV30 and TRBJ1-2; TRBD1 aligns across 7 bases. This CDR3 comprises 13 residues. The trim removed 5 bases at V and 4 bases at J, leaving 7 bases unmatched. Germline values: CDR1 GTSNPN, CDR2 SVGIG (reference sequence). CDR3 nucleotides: TGTGCCTGGCGAAACCCAGGGGGCTATGGCTACACCTTC. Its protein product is CAWRNPGGYGYTF.

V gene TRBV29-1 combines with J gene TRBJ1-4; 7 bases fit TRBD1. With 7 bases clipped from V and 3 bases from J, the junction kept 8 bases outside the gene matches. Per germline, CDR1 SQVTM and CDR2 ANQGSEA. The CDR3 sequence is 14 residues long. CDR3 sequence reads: CSANSGTANEKLFF. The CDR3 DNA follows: TGCAGCGCAAACTCCGGGACAGCTAATGAAAAACTGTTTTTT.

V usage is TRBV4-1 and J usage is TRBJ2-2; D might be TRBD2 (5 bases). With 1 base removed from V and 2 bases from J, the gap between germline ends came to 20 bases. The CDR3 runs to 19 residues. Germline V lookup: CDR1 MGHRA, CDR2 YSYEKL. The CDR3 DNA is TGCGCCAGCAGCCAAGGGATTTGGAGGAGGAATCGTAACACCGGGGAGCTGTTTTTT. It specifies CASSQGIWRRNRNTGELFF.

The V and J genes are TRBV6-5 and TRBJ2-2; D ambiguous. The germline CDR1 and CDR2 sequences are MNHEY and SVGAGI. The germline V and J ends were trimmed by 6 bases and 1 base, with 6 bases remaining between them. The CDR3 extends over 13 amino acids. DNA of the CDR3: TGTGCCAGCAGCCACAGGAACACCGGGGAGCTGTTTTTT. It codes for CASSHRNTGELFF.

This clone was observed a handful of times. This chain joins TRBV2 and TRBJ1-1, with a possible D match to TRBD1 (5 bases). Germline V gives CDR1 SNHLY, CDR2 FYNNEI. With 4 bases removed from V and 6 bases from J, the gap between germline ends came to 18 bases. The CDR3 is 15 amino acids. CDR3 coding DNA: TGTGCCAGCAGTGCCCCCACCGGGGGATATCCTGAAGCTTTCTTT. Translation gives CASSAPTGGYPEAFF.

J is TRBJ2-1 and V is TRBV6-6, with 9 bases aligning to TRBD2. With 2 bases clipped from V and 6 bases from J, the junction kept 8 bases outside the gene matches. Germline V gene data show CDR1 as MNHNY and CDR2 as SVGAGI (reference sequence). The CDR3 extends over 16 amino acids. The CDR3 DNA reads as TGTGCCAGCAGTTACAATCTAGCGGGGAGCATCAATGAGCAGTTCTTC. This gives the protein CASSYNLAGSINEQFF.

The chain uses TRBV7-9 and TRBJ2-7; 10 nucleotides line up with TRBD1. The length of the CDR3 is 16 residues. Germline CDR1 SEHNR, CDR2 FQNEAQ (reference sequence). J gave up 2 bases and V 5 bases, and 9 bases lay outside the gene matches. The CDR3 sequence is CASSPRGQGPTYEQYF. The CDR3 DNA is TGTGCCAGCAGCCCGAGGGGACAGGGGCCAACCTACGAGCAGTACTTC.